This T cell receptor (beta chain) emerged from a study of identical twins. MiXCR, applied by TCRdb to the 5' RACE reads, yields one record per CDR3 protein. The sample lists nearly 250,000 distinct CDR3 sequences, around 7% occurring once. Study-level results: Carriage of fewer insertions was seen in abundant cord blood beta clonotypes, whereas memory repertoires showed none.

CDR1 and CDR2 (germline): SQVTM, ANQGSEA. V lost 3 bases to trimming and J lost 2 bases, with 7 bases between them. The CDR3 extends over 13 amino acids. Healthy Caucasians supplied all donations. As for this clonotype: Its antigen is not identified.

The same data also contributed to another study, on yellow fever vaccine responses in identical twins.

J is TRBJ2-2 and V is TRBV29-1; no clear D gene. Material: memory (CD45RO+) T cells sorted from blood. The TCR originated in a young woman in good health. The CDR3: CSVDVTNTGELFF. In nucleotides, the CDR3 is TGCAGCGTTGACGTGACCAACACCGGGGAGCTGTTTTTT.